This is a list of T cell receptor beta chains from one sample in a study of blood T cell repertoires in COVID-19. Assay used: immunoSEQ multiplex PCR; TCRdb lists only in-frame clones, some missing. The table shows under 250,000 clones, with around nine tenths occurring only once. The sample was peripheral blood. The receptors here all came from a man aged 25 to 45 with COVID-19, enrolled during active disease. Each CDR3 is given with its conserved first and last residue. The order of the fields is CDR3 DNA, CDR3 protein, V gene, D gene, CDR3 length, clone size, J gene. A D gene is named only where the DNA matches it firmly. Clone size is not always given. Where it is, it says once, few, many or a class for expanded clones.

TGTGCCAGTAGTATCCAGATTAACTATGGCTACACCTTC	CASSIQINYGYTF	TRBV19	-	13	once	TRBJ1-2
TGTGCCAGCAGCCTGGGACAGGGGGCTGGCTACACCTTC	CASSLGQGAGYTF	TRBV6-5	TRBD1	13	-	TRBJ1-2
TGCGCCAGCAGCTTGACAGGGGTAACTGAAGCTTTCTTT	CASSLTGVTEAFF	TRBV5-1	TRBD1	13	-	TRBJ1-1
TGTGCCAGCAGCGCGGCAGGGGGAGGAAACACCATATATTTT	CASSAAGGGNTIYF	TRBV9	TRBD1	14	-	TRBJ1-3
TGTGCCAGTCGGACAGGGACTGGAAACACCATATATTTT	CASRTGTGNTIYF	TRBV19	TRBD1	13	-	TRBJ1-3
TGTGCCAGCAGCTACGACAGGGGCCCCACAGGCCTAGCCAAAAACATTCAGTACTTC	CASSYDRGPTGLAKNIQYF	TRBV5-4	TRBD1	19	-	TRBJ2-4
TGTGCCAGCAGCCAAGATTTCGGCGGGGGGGAAGAGACCCAGTACTTC	CASSQDFGGGEETQYF	TRBV4-2	TRBD2	16	-	TRBJ2-5
TGTGCCAGTAGTAGACAGGGCATGGCCAATTCACCCCTCCACTTT	CASSRQGMANSPLHF	TRBV19	TRBD1	15	-	TRBJ1-6
TGTGCCATCAACGACTTGAACACCGGGGAGCTGTTTTTT	CAINDLNTGELFF	TRBV10-3	-	13	-	TRBJ2-2
TGTGCCACCAGTGTAGGGTCCAGGACAGGAGATACGCAGTATTTT	CATSVGSRTGDTQYF	TRBV24-1	TRBD1	15	-	TRBJ2-3
TGTGCCAGCAGCCAGGGACAGGCTTCCACTAGCAATCAGCCCCAGCATTTT	CASSQGQASTSNQPQHF	TRBV3-1/TRBV3-2	TRBD1	17	-	TRBJ1-5
TGCGCCAGCAGCTTGACTAAGACAGGGGACGAGCAGTACTTC	CASSLTKTGDEQYF	TRBV5-1	TRBD1	14	-	TRBJ2-7
TGTGCCAGCAATCCAGGGTGGGATTCACCCCTCCACTTT	CASNPGWDSPLHF	TRBV12-3/TRBV12-4	-	13	-	TRBJ1-6
TGTGCCAGCAGCTTAGATCTCAGGGAGCAGTTCTTC	CASSLDLREQFF	TRBV11-2	-	12	-	TRBJ2-1
TGTGCCAGTAGTACCACAGTGAACACTGAAGCTTTCTTT	CASSTTVNTEAFF	TRBV19	-	13	-	TRBJ1-1
TGCGCCAGCAGCTTGAGTTCGGGGACAGGGAACACTGAAGCTTTCTTT	CASSLSSGTGNTEAFF	TRBV5-1	TRBD1	16	-	TRBJ1-1
TGTGCCAGCAGTTACCCGGGGGGCTTGGAAAAACTGTTTTTT	CASSYPGGLEKLFF	TRBV6-6	-	14	-	TRBJ1-4
TGCAGTGCTAGTGCGGGGGACTATGGCTACACCTTC	CSASAGDYGYTF	TRBV20-1	-	12	-	TRBJ1-2
TGTGCCAGCAGTGAAGACGTCAGGGGTAATTCACCCCTCCACTTT	CASSEDVRGNSPLHF	TRBV6-1	-	15	once	TRBJ1-6
TGTGCCAGCAGTGAAGTACGGGGGGAGGTTGGCTACACCTTC	CASSEVRGEVGYTF	TRBV6-1	-	14	-	TRBJ1-2
TGTGCCACCAGTGACCCTGGACAGGGCGTTTTTGGCTACGCCTTC	CATSDPGQGVFGYAF	TRBV24-1	TRBD1	15	-	TRBJ1-2
TGTGCCAGCAGTGAGTCCGGGACAGCTCAAGAGACCCAGTACTTC	CASSESGTAQETQYF	TRBV25-1	TRBD1	15	-	TRBJ2-5
TGCACCAGCAGCCAATACGGGGTCTACGAGCAGTACTTC	CTSSQYGVYEQYF	TRBV1	-	13	-	TRBJ2-7
TGTGCCAGCAGTCCATATGATCCGGGACAGGGGGACGGAAACACCATATATTTT	CASSPYDPGQGDGNTIYF	TRBV6-6	TRBD1	18	-	TRBJ1-3
TGCAGCGCCTGGCTGGGGGGCTACGAGCAGTACTTC	CSAWLGGYEQYF	TRBV29-1	-	12	-	TRBJ2-7
TGTGCCAGCAGCTTAGACCCGACTCCCCTTCCGGGGCGGGGGGCCCCAACCGGGGAGCTGTTTTTT	CASSLDPTPLPGRGAPTGELFF	TRBV7-3	TRBD2	22	-	TRBJ2-2
TGCGCCAGCAGCTTGGTAGCGGGGGGAAGCTACAATGAGCAGTTCTTC	CASSLVAGGSYNEQFF	TRBV5-1	TRBD2	16	-	TRBJ2-1
TGTGCCAGTAGTCCTCTGGGACAGCCTAATGAAAAACTGTTTTTT	CASSPLGQPNEKLFF	TRBV19	TRBD1	15	-	TRBJ1-4
TGTGCCGGGAGGGACAGGAGCCGGAATTCACCCCTCCACTTT	CAGRDRSRNSPLHF	TRBV19	TRBD1	14	-	TRBJ1-6
TGCAGCGTAGCAAGACTAGCGGAGTACAATGAGCAGTTCTTC	CSVARLAEYNEQFF	TRBV29-1	TRBD2	14	once	TRBJ2-1
TGTGCTAGTGGTTTGGACCCTGAGGGTGAATACTATGGCTACACCTTC	CASGLDPEGEYYGYTF	TRBV12-5	-	16	-	TRBJ1-2
TGTGCCAGCAGCCAGGGACAGCCGAGCTCCTACGAGCAGTACTTC	CASSQGQPSSYEQYF	TRBV5-4	TRBD1	15	-	TRBJ2-7
TGTGCCAGCAGCTTCGCGGGCCGACCCTACGAGCAGTACTTC	CASSFAGRPYEQYF	TRBV11-2	-	14	many	TRBJ2-7
TGCGCCAGCAGCGGGGGGACCGCTCAACGATATGAAAAACTGTTTTTT	CASSGGTAQRYEKLFF	TRBV5-1	-	16	-	TRBJ1-4
TGTGCCAGCACCCGCGGGGGGGGAGAGCAGTACTTC	CASTRGGGEQYF	TRBV2	TRBD2	12	-	TRBJ2-7
TGCGCCAGCAGCTTGTACACAGGGAACGTAGATGGCTACACCTTC	CASSLYTGNVDGYTF	TRBV5-1	-	15	-	TRBJ1-2
TGTGCCAGCGGACGACAGGCGTGGGAGACCCAGTACTTC	CASGRQAWETQYF	TRBV12-3/TRBV12-4	-	13	-	TRBJ2-5
TGTGCCAGTTGGACAGGGCTCGCCGGGGAGCTGTTTTTT	CASWTGLAGELFF	TRBV19	TRBD1	13	-	TRBJ2-2
TGCGCCAGTCAGGGTTATGCTGAAGCTTTCTTT	CASQGYAEAFF	TRBV5-1	-	11	-	TRBJ1-1
TGTGCCAGCAGTTACTATAGTACAGGGTACGAGCAGTACTTC	CASSYYSTGYEQYF	TRBV6-5	-	14	-	TRBJ2-7
TGTGCCAGCAGCTTAGGTTGGGACAGCGGCACCGGGGAGCTGTTTTTT	CASSLGWDSGTGELFF	TRBV7-9	TRBD1	16	once	TRBJ2-2
TGTGCCACCAGTGACCGGGACAGGGTCGCCGATGAGCAGTTCTTC	CATSDRDRVADEQFF	TRBV24-1	TRBD1	15	-	TRBJ2-1
TGTGCCAGCAGCACATCCGGGTCTTTTAGGGAGCAGTACTTC	CASSTSGSFREQYF	TRBV7-2	-	14	-	TRBJ2-7
TGTGCCATTTCAGGACAGGGGATGGTGGAAGCTTTCTTT	CAISGQGMVEAFF	TRBV10-3	TRBD1	13	-	TRBJ1-1
TGTGCCAGCAGTGACCAGGCCAGACAGAGTGGTGGCTACACCTTC	CASSDQARQSGGYTF	TRBV2	-	15	-	TRBJ1-2
TGTGCCAGCAGTCGGCGACTAGCGGGGGGGGGAGAGACCCAGTACTTC	CASSRRLAGGGETQYF	TRBV6-6	TRBD2	16	-	TRBJ2-5
TGTGCCAGCAGCCACGGGGGGGCCTACACAGATACGCAGTATTTT	CASSHGGAYTDTQYF	TRBV11-2	TRBD2	15	-	TRBJ2-3
TGTGCCGGGGGCTCACAGGACTCACCCCTCCACTTT	CAGGSQDSPLHF	TRBV6-4	-	12	-	TRBJ1-6
TGTGCCAGCAGCGTGGGAGGACAGGGGAGCTATGGCTACACCTTC	CASSVGGQGSYGYTF	TRBV9	TRBD1	15	-	TRBJ1-2
TGTGCCAGCCGCTCCGGAGACAGCAATCAGCCCCAGCATTTT	CASRSGDSNQPQHF	TRBV2	-	14	-	TRBJ1-5
TGCGCCAGCAGTCAACACCGGGACAAACTGCCCAAAAACATTCAGTACTTC	CASSQHRDKLPKNIQYF	TRBV23-1	-	17	-	TRBJ2-4
TGTGCCACCAGCAGAGGGGCAAGACAGCTTAATGAAAAACTGTTTTTT	CATSRGARQLNEKLFF	TRBV15	-	16	-	TRBJ1-4
TGTGCCAGTGCCGCACAGGGTGTGTCCCAGCCCCAGCATTTT	CASAAQGVSQPQHF	TRBV19	-	14	-	TRBJ1-5